What follows are 3 T cell receptor beta chains derived from one specimen sequenced in a study of shared T cell receptors in the human thymus (dated by TCRdb to 2020 to 2022). The library was produced with the immunoSEQ multiplex PCR assay. TCRdb's version of the immuneACCESS table is confined to in-frame rearrangements and falls short of the full clone set. An unresolved V gene accounts for under half of the shortfall where checked; the remainder is of unknown origin. Recorded for this sample are 500,000 to 550,000 clones; more than 75% of them occurred a single time. Jointly, the top ten make up around 0.013% of the sample. Separately, the same data were catalogued under a study of human thymus T cells.

Sequenced material: thymocytes. The receptor source for this set is a boy younger than two with a congenital heart defect. Donor details come from another sample of the same person, matched by shared clones.

This chain joins TRBV6-5 and TRBJ2-5; the match to TRBD2 covers 7 bases. V shed 6 bases, J shed 4 bases, and the junction held 2 bases outside the gene matches. The length of the CDR3 is 12 residues. Germline V gene sequence: CDR1 MNHEY, CDR2 SVGAGI. The CDR3 reads CASRAGAETQYF. CDR3 DNA sequence: TGTGCCAGCAGGGCGGGAGCAGAGACCCAGTACTTC.

The chain employs TRBV29-1 and TRBJ2-1; the D gene is possibly TRBD1 (5 bases). This CDR3 is 14 amino acids long. Germline V gene lookup returns CDR1 SQVTM and CDR2 ANQGSEA. V lost 3 bases and J 0 bases, leaving 9 bases between the germline ends. The CDR3 sequence: CSVEKDNSYNEQFF. The CDR3 nucleotides read TGCAGCGTTGAGAAGGACAACTCCTACAATGAGCAGTTCTTC.

The rearrangement uses TRBV29-1 and TRBJ2-5; D gene uncertain. Trimming took 3 bases from V and 4 from J, leaving 15 bases between them. This CDR3 is built from 14 residues. Germline loops: CDR1 SQVTM, CDR2 ANQGSEA. The CDR3 DNA is TGCAGCGTTGAGACGGGTCTGCATTTAGAGACCCAGTACTTC. It codes for CSVETGLHLETQYF.